The present entry profiles one T cell receptor beta chain with its context. Its antigen is still unknown. Using RNA transcripts as the source, TCR beta CDR3 regions were amplified. Researchers ran a first-round RT-PCR on the TCR CDR3 using the HTBI primer set. One entry per CDR3 protein results from TCRdb running MiXCR on the multiplex PCR reads. The data hold around 450,000 distinct CDR3 sequences, with around 16% observed a single time. PBMCs were collected from an approximately 9.5 ml volume of fresh peripheral blood. The data were obtained in a study of T cells in Graves' hyperthyroidism and ophthalmopathy. Study at large: Peripheral blood was obtained at initial diagnosis, preceding any treatment. Overall study results and limits: Ophthalmopathy was predicted by the model a median of roughly 6 months ahead of onset.

V lost 1 base to trimming and J lost 3 bases; unmatched junction nucleotides: 1. Per germline, CDR1 MNHNS and CDR2 SASEGT. The CDR3 runs to 14 residues. The V call is TRBV6-1, the J call TRBJ2-7, with 9 bases identical to TRBD2. This receptor was taken from a woman between 18 and 29 years old with Graves' hyperthyroidism. The specimen sequenced was blood. Here the CDR3 DNA reads TGTGCCAGCAGTGAAGGGACTAGCGACTACGAGCAGTACTTC. Translated, it gives CASSEGTSDYEQYF.